This T cell receptor (beta chain) was documented in a study of patients and donors after allogeneic stem cell transplantation. In its sample, this clonotype was seen a few times. MiXCR, applied by TCRdb to the RT-PCR reads, yields one record per CDR3 protein. The sample carries over 200,000 distinct CDR3 sequences, around two fifths recorded once. Germline V gene data show CDR1 as SGDLS and CDR2 as YYNGEE. V gave up 0 bases and J gave up 1 base, with 13 bases separating them. This CDR3 spans 16 amino acids. V usage is TRBV9 and J usage is TRBJ2-5, with D maybe TRBD1 (5 bases). The source material was blood, either unsorted or a sorted T cell fraction (not recorded which). The sequence derives from a human donor who was either an allogeneic HSCT recipient or a stem cell or donor lymphocyte infusion donor (not recorded which). It is not recorded whose cells these are; they may come from a transplant donor. The CDR3 DNA sequence: TGTGCCAGCAGCGTAGGCCCTGGGCAGGGCCAAGAGACCCAGTACTTC. It yields the protein CASSVGPGQGQETQYF.